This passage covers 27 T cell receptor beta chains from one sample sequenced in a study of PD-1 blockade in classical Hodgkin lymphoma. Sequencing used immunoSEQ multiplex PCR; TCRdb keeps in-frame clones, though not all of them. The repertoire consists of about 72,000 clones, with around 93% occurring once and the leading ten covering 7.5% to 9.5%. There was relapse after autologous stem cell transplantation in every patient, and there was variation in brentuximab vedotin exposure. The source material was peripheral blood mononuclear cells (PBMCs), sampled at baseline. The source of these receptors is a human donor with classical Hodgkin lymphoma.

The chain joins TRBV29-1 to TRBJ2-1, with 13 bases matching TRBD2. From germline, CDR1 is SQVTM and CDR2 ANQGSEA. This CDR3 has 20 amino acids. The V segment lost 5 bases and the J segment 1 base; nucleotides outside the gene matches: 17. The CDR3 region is CSVHPGLAGVGGASYNEQFF. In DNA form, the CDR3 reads TGCAGCGTTCATCCTGGACTAGCGGGAGTTGGCGGAGCTTCCTACAATGAGCAGTTCTTC.

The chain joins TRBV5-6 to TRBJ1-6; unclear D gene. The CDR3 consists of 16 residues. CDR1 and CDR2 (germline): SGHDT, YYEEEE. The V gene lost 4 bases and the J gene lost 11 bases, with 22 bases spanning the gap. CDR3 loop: CASSPERTALRAPLHF. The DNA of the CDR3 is TGTGCCAGCAGCCCCGAGAGGACTGCTTTAAGGGCACCCCTCCACTTT.

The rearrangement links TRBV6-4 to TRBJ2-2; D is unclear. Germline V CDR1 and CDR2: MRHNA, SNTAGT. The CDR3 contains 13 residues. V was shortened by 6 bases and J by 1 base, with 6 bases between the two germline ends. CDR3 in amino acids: CASRGKNTGELFF. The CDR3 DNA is TGTGCCAGCAGAGGGAAGAACACCGGGGAGCTGTTTTTT.

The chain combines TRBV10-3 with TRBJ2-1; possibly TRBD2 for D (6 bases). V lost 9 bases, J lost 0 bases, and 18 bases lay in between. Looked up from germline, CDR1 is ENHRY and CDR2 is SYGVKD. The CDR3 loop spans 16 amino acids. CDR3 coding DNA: TGTGCCATGGGCAGCTCGGGGGTGGACTCCTACAATGAGCAGTTCTTC. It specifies CAMGSSGVDSYNEQFF.

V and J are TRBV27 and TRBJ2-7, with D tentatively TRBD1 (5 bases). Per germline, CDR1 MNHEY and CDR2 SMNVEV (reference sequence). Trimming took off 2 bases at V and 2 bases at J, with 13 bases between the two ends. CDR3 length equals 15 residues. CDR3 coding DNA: TGTGCCAGCAGTTTAATAGGGGCCCAGACCTACGAGCAGTACTTC. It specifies CASSLIGAQTYEQYF.

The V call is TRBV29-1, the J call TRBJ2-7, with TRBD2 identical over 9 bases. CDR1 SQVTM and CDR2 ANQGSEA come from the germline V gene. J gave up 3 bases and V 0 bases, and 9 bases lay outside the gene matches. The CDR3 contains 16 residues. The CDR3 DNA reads TGCAGCGTTGAAGACCTCTCTCCTAGCGGGATCTACGAGCAGTACTTC. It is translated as CSVEDLSPSGIYEQYF.

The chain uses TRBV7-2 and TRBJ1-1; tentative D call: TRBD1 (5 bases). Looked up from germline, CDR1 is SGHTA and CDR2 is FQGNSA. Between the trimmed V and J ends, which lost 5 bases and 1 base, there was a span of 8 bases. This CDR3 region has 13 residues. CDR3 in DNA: TGTGCCAGCAGCGTAGGGGAGAACACTGAAGCTTTCTTT. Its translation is CASSVGENTEAFF.

The CDR3 protein is CASSDEGFWQFF. The CDR3 nucleotides read TGTGCCAGCAGTGATGAGGGATTTTGGCAGTTCTTC. V and J are TRBV2 and TRBJ2-1; possible D gene TRBD2, 5 bases. The CDR3 is 12 residues long. The V gene lost 3 bases and the J gene lost 12 bases, with 12 bases spanning the gap. Germline V gene sequence: CDR1 SNHLY, CDR2 FYNNEI.

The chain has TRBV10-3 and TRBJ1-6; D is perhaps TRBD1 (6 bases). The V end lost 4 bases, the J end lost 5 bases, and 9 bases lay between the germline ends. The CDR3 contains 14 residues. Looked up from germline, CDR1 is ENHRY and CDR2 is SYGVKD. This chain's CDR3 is CAISGDTDNSPLHF. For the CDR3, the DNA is TGTGCCATCAGTGGGGACACGGATAATTCACCCCTCCACTTT.

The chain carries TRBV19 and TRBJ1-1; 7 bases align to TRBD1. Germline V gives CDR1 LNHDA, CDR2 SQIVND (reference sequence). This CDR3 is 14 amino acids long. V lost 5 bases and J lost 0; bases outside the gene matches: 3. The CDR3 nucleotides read TGTGCCAGTAGTGTTACAGGGGTGAACACTGAAGCTTTCTTT. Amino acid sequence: CASSVTGVNTEAFF.

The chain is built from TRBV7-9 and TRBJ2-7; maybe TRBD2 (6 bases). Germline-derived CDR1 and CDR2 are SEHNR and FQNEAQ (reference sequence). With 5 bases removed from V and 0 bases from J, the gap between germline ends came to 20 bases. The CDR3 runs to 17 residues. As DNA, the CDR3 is TGTGCCAGCAGCCCCAAAGGGGCTGGGACTCTCTCCTACGAGCAGTACTTC. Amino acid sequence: CASSPKGAGTLSYEQYF.

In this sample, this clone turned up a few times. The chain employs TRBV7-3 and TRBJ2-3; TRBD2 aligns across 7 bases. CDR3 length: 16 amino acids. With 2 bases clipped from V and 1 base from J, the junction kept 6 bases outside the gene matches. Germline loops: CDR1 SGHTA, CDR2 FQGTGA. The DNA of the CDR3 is TGTGCCAGCAGCTTACACGCGGGAGCGGGCACAGATACGCAGTATTTT. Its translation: CASSLHAGAGTDTQYF.

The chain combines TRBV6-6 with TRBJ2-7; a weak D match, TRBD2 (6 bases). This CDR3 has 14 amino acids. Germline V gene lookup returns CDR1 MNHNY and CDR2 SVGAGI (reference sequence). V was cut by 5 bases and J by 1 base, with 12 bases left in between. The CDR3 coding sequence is TGTGCCAGCAGTGGGGGGAGAAGTTCCTACGAGCAGTACTTC. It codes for CASSGGRSSYEQYF.

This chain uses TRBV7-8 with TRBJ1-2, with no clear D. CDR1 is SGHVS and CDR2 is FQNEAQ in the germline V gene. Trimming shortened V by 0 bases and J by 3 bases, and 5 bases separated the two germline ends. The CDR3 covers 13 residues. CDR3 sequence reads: CASSLANHYGYTF. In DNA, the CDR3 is TGTGCCAGCAGCTTAGCGAATCACTATGGCTACACCTTC.

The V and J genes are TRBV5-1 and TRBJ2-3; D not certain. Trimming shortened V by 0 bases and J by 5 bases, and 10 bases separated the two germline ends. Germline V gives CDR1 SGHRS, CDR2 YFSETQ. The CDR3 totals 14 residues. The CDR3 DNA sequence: TGCGCCAGCAGCTTGGTCCAGGCCCTAGATACGCAGTATTTT. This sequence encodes CASSLVQALDTQYF.

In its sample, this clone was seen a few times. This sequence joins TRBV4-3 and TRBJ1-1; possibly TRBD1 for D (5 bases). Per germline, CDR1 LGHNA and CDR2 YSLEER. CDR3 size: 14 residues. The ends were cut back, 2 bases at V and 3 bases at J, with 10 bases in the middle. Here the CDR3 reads CASSQFGGDTEAFF. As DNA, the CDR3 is TGCGCCAGCAGCCAATTTGGGGGGGACACTGAAGCTTTCTTT.

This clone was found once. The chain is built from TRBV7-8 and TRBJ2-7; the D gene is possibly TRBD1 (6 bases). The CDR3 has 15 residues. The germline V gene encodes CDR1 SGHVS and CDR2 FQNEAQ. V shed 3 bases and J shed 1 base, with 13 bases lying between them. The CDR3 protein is CASSFGRGRSYEQYF. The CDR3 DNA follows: TGTGCCAGCAGCTTCGGCAGGGGTCGGTCCTACGAGCAGTACTTC.

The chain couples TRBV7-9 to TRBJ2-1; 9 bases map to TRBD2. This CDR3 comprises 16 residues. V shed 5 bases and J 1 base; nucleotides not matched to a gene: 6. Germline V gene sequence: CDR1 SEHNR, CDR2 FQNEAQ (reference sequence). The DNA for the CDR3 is TGTGCCAGCAGCAGAGTAGCGGGAGAATCCTACAATGAGCAGTTCTTC. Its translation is CASSRVAGESYNEQFF.

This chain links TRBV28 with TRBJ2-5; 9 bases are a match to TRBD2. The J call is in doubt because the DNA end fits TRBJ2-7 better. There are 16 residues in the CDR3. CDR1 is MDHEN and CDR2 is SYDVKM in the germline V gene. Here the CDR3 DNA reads TGTGCCAGCAGTTTTCCGTTGCGGGAGGGATCCTACGAGCAGTACTTC. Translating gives CASSFPLREGSYEQYF.

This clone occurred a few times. The CDR3 DNA sequence: TGTGCCAGCAGTCAGACAGTGGTGGGAGAGACCCAGTACTTC. Encoded protein: CASSQTVVGETQYF. This rearrangement joins TRBV27 to TRBJ2-5; a possible D gene is TRBD1 (5 bases). The CDR3 is 14 residues long. Trimming shortened V by 5 bases and J by 4 bases, and 14 bases separated the two germline ends. Germline CDR1 is MNHEY and CDR2 is SMNVEV (reference sequence).

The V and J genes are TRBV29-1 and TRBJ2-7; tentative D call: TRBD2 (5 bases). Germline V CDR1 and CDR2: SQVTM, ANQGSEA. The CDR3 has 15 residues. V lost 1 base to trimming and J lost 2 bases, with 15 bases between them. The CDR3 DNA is TGCAGCGTTGAAGGTTGGTCGGGAAGGACCTACGAGCAGTACTTC. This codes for CSVEGWSGRTYEQYF.

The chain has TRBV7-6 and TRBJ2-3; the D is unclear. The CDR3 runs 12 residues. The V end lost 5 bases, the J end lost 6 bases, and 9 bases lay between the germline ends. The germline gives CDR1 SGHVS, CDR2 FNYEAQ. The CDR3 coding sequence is TGTGCCAGCAGCCCCGGTGGCGATACGCAGTATTTT. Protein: CASSPGGDTQYF.

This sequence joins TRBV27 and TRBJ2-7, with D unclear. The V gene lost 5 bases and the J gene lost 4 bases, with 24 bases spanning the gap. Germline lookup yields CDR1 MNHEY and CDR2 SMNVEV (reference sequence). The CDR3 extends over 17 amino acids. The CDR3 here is CASSRRIGRTTHYEQYF. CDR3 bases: TGTGCCAGCAGTAGGCGCATCGGCAGAACGACCCATTACGAGCAGTACTTC.

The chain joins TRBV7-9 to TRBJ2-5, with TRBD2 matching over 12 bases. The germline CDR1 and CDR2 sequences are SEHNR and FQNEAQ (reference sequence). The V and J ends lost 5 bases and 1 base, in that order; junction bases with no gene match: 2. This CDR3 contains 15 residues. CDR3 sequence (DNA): TGTGCCAGCAGCCGGACTAGCGGGGTCCAAGAGACCCAGTACTTC. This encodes CASSRTSGVQETQYF.

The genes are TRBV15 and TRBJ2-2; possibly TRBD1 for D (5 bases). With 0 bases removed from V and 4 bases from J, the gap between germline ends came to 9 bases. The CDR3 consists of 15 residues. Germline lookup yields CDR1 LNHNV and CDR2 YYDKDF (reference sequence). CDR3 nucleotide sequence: TGTGCCACCAGCAGAGACAGGGTGGGCACCGGGGAGCTGTTTTTT. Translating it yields CATSRDRVGTGELFF.

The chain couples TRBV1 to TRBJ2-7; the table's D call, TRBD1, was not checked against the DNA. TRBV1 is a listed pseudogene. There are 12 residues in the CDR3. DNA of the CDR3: TGCACCAGCAGCCAGGATGACAGGGGGCAGTACTTC. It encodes CTSSQDDRGQYF.

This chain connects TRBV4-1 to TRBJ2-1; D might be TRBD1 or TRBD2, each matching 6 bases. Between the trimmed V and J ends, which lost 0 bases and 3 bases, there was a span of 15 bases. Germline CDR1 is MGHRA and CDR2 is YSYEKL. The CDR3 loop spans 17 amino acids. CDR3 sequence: CASSQEGGRANYNEQFF. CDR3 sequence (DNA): TGCGCCAGCAGCCAAGAGGGGGGCAGGGCGAACTACAATGAGCAGTTCTTC.